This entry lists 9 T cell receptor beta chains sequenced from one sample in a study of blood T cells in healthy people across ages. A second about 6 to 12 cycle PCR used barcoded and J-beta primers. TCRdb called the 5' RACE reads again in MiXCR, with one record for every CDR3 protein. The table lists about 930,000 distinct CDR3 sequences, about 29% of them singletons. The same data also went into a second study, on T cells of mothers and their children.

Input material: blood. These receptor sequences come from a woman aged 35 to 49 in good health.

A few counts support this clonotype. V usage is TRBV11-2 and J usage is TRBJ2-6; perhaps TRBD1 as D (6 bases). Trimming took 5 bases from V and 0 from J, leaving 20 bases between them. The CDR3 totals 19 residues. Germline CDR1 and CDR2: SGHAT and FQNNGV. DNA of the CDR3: TGTGCCAGCAGCCTTGGAGTCGGGGACACCCCCTCTGGGGCCAACGTCCTGACTTTC. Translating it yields CASSLGVGDTPSGANVLTF.

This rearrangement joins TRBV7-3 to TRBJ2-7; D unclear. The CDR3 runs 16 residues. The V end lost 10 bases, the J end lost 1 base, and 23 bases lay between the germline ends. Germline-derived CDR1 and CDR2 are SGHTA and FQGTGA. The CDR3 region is CANSPSIGRSSYEQYF. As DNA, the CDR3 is TGTGCCAACAGTCCCAGTATCGGACGGTCGTCCTACGAGCAGTACTTC. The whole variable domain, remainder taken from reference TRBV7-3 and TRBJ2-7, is GAGVSQTPSNKVTEKGKYVELRCDPISGHTALYWYRQSLGQGPEFLIYFQGTGAADDSGLPNDRFFAVRPEGSVSTLKIQRTERGDSAVYLCANSPSIGRSSYEQYFGPGTRLTVT.

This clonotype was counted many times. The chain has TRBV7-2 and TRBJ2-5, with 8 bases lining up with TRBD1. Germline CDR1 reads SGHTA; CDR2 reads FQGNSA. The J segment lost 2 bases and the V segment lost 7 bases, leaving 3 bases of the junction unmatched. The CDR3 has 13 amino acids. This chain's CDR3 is CASKHRGQETQYF. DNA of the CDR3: TGTGCCAGCAAGCACAGGGGGCAAGAGACCCAGTACTTC.

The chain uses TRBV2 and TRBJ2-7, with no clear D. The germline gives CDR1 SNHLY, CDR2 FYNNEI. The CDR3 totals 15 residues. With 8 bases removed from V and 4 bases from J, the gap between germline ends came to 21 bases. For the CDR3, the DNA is TGTGCCAGCCAAGAATTAGACTTCAGAACTTACGAGCAGTACTTC. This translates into CASQELDFRTYEQYF.

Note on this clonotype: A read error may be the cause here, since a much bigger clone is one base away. CDR3 DNA sequence: TGCGGCGGACGGACAGGGACCACAGATACGCAGTATTTT. This encodes CGGRTGTTDTQYF. The rearrangement uses TRBV29-1 and TRBJ2-3; TRBD1 matches 8 bases. This CDR3 comprises 13 residues. Looked up from germline, CDR1 is SQVTM and CDR2 is ANQGSEA.

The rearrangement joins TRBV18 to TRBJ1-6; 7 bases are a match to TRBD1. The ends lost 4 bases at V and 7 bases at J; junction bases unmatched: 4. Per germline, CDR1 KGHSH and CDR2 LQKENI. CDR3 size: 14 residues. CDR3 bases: TGTGCCAGCTCACAAGGACAGGCGAATTCACCCCTCCACTTT. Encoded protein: CASSQGQANSPLHF.

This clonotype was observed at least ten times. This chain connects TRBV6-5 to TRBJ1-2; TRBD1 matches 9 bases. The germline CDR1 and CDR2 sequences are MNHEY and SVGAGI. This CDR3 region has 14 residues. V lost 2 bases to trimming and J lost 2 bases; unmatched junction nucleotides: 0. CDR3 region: CASSYGTGNYGYTF. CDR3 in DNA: TGTGCCAGCAGTTACGGGACAGGGAACTATGGCTACACCTTC.

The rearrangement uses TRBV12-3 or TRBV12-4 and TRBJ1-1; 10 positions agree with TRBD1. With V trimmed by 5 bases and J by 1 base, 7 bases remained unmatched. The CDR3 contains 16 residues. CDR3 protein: CASSRGGQGPNTEAFF. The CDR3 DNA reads TGTGCCAGCAGTCGGGGGGGACAGGGGCCGAACACTGAAGCTTTCTTT.

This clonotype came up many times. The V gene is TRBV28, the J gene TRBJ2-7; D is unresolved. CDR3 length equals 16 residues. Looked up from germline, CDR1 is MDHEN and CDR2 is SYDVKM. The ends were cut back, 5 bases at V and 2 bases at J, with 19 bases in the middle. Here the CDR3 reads CASSIPDGTLTYEQYF. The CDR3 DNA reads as TGTGCCAGCAGTATACCAGACGGAACCCTAACCTACGAGCAGTACTTC.